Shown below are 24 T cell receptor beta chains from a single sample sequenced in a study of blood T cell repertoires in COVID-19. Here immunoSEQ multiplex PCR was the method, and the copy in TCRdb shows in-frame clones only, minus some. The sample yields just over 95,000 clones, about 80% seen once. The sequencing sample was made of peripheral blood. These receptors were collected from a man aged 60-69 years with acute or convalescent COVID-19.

CDR3: CASSLIADGYTF. In nucleotides, the CDR3 is TGTGCCAGCAGCTTAATCGCAGATGGCTACACCTTC. The chain couples TRBV7-9 to TRBJ1-2; D unresolved. The germline V and J ends were trimmed by 2 bases and 6 bases, with 7 bases remaining between them. The CDR3 contains 12 residues. The germline CDR1 and CDR2 sequences are SEHNR and FQNEAQ (reference sequence).

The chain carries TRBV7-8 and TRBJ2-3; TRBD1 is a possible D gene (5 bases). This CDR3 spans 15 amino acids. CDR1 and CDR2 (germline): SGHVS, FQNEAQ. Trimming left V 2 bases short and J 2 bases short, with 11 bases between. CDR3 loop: CASSLWQGPTDTQYF. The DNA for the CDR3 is TGTGCCAGCAGCTTATGGCAGGGCCCCACAGATACGCAGTATTTT.

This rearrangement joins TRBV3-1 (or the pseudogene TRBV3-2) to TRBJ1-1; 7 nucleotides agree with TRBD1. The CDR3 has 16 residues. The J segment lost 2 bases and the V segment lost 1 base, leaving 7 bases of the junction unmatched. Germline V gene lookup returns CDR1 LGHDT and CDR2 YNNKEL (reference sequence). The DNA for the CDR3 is TGTGCCAGCAGCCAAGTGGCAGGGACAGCTAACACTGAAGCTTTCTTT. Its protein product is CASSQVAGTANTEAFF.

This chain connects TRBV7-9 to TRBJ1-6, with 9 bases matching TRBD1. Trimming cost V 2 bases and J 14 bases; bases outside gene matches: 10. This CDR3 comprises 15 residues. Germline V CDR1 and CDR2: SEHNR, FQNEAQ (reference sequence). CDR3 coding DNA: TGTGCCAGCAGCTTATCGGGACAGGGTCGTAGGACCCTCCACTTT. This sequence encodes CASSLSGQGRRTLHF.

CDR3 in DNA: TGTGCCAGCAGTTACTCCCTCTCCTACAATGAGCAGTTCTTC. Its translation: CASSYSLSYNEQFF. The chain is built from TRBV6-5 and TRBJ2-1, with D hard to call. The germline V and J ends were trimmed by 0 bases and 0 bases, with 3 bases remaining between them. There are 14 residues in the CDR3. Germline V CDR1 and CDR2: MNHEY, SVGAGI.

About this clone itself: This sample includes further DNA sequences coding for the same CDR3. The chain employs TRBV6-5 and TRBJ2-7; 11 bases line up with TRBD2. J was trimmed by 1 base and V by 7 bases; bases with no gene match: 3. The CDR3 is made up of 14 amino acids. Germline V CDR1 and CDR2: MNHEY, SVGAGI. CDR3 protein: CASTRTSGSYEQYV. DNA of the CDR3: TGTGCCAGCACTAGGACTAGCGGGTCCTACGAGCAGTACGTC.

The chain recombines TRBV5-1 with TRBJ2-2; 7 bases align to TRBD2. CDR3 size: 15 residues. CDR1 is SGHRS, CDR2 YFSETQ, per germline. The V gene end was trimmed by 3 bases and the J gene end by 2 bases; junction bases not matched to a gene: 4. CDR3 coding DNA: TGCGCCAGCAGCTCCCTAGCGGAAAACACCGGGGAGCTGTTTTTT. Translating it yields CASSSLAENTGELFF. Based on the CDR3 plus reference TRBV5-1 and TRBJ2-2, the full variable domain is KAGVTQTPRYLIKTRGQQVTLSCSPISGHRSVSWYQQTPGQGLQFLFEYFSETQRNKGNFPGRFSGRQFSNSRSEMNVSTLELGDSALYLCASSSLAENTGELFFGEGSRLTVL.

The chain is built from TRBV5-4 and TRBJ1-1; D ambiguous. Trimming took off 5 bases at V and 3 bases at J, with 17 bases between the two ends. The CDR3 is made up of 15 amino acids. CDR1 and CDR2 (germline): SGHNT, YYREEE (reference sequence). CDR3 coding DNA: TGTGCCAGCAGAGGTGGTGGATTGACTGACACTGAAGCTTTCTTT. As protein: CASRGGGLTDTEAFF.

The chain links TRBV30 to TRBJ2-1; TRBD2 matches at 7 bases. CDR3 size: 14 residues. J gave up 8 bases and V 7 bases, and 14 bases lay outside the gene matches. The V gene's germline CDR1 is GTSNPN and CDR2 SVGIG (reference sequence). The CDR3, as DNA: TGTGCCTTAAAGCGGGATGGTACGAGTTATGAGCAGTTCTTC. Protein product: CALKRDGTSYEQFF.

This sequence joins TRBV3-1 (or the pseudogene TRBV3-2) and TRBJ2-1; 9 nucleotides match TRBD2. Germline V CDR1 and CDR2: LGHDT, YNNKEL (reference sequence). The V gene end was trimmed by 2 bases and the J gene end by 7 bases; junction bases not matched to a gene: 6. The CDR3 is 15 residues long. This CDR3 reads CASSQPAGGWNEQFF. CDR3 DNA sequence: TGTGCCAGCAGCCAACCGGCGGGAGGGTGGAATGAGCAGTTCTTC.

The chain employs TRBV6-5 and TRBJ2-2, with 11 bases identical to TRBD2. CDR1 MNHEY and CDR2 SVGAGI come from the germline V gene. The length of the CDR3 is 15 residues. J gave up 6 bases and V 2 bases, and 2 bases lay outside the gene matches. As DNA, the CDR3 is TGTGCCAGCAGTTACGGTAGCGGGAGGGCCGGGGAGCTGTTTTTT. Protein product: CASSYGSGRAGELFF.

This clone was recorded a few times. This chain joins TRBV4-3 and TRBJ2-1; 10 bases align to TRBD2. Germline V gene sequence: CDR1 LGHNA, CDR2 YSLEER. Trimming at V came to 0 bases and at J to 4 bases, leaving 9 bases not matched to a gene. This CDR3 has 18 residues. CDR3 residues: CASSQDEGGTSAYNEQFF. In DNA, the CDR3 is TGCGCCAGCAGCCAAGATGAAGGGGGGACTAGCGCTTACAATGAGCAGTTCTTC.

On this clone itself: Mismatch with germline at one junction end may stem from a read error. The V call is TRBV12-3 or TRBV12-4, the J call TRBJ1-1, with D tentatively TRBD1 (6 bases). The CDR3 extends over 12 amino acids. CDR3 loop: CASSRTANLPLF. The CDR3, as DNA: TGTGCCAGCAGTCGGACAGCCAATCTACCACTTTTT.

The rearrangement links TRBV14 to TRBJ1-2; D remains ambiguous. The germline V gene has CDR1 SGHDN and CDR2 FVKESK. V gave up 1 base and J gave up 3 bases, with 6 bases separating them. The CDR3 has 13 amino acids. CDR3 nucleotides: TGTGCCAGCAGCCAAGTAACAGACTATGGCTACACCTTC. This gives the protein CASSQVTDYGYTF.

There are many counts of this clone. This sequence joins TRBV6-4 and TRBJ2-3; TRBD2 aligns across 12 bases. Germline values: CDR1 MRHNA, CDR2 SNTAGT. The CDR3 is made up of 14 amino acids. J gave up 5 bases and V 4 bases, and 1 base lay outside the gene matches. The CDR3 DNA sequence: TGTGCCAGCAGTGGGGGACTAGCGGGAGATACGCAGTATTTT. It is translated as CASSGGLAGDTQYF.

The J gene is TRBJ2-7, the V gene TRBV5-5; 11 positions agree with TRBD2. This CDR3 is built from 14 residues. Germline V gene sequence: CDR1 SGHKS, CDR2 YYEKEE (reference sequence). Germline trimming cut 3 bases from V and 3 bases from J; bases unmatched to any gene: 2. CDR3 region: CASSSGTSGYEQYV. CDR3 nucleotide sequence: TGTGCCAGCAGCTCGGGGACTAGCGGCTACGAGCAGTACGTC.

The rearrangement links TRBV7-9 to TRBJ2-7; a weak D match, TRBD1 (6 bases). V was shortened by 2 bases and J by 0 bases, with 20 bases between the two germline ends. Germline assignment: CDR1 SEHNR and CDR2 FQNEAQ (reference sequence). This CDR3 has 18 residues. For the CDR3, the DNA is TGTGCCAGCAGCTTAAAAAGGCAACAGGGTGACTTCTCCTACGAGCAGTACTTC. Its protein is CASSLKRQQGDFSYEQYF.

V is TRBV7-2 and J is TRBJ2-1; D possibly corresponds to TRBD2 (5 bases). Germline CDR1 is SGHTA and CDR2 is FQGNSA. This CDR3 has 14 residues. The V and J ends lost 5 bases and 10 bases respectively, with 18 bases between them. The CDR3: CASSPSGPGQEQFF. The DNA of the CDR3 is TGTGCCAGCAGCCCCAGCGGACCGGGCCAGGAGCAGTTCTTC.

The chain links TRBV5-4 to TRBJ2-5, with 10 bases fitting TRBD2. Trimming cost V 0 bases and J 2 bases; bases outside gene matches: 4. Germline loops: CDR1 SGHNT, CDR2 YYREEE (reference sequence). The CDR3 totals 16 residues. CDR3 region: CASSLVVAGGQETQYF. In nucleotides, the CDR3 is TGTGCCAGCAGCTTGGTAGTAGCGGGGGGACAAGAGACCCAGTACTTC.

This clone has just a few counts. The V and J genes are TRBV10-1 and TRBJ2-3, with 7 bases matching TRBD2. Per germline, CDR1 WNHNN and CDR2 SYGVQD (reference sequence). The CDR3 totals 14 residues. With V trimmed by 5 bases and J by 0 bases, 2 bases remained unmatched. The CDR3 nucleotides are TGCGCCAGCAGTTCAGCGGGGAGCACAGATACGCAGTATTTT. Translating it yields CASSSAGSTDTQYF.

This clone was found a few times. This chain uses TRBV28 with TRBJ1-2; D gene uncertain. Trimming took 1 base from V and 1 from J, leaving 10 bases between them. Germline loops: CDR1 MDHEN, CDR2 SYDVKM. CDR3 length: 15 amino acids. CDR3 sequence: CASSLLGRDNYGYTF. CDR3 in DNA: TGTGCCAGCAGTTTATTGGGCAGAGATAACTATGGCTACACCTTC.

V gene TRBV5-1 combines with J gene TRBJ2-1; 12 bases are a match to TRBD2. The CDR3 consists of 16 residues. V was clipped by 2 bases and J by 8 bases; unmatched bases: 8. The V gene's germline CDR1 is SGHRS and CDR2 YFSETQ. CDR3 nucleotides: TGCGCCAGCAGCTTAGGGGGGCTAGCGGGAGGGGATGAGCAGTTCTTC. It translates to CASSLGGLAGGDEQFF.

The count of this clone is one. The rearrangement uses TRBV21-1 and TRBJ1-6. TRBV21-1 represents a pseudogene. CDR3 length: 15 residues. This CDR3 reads CASSFRDGGDSPLHF. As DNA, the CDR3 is TGTGCCAGCAGCTTCCGGGACGGCGGGGATTCACCCCTCCACTTT.

CDR3 in amino acids: CASSHTGVAGELFF. DNA for the CDR3: TGTGCCAGCAGCCATACAGGGGTGGCCGGGGAGCTGTTTTTT. V usage is TRBV7-8 and J usage is TRBJ2-2; 7 bases align to TRBD1. The V gene end was trimmed by 5 bases and the J gene end by 6 bases; junction bases not matched to a gene: 6. This CDR3 has 14 residues. In germline, CDR1 is SGHVS, CDR2 FQNEAQ.